This record looks at one T cell receptor beta chain sequence and its context. Its antigen is unknown. The entry originates in a study of cytomegalovirus exposure and HLA in healthy donors. V gave up 3 bases and J gave up 6 bases; unmatched junction bases: 12. The CDR3 runs 17 residues. CDR1 and CDR2 (germline): MGHDK, SYGVNS. The PCR had 60 Vbeta and 13 Jbeta primers. Repertoires were generated with immunoSEQ multiplex PCR, while TCRdb's copy carries only in-frame clones and drops some. The sample has approximately 150,000 clones, more than 60% seen once. Study outcomes and limitations: Among the most significant clusters, several appeared linked to common viral pathogens in a later analysis.

The chain combines TRBV25-1 with TRBJ2-3; 10 positions match TRBD2. This TCR came from a male donor in good health and CMV-seronegative. The material sequenced was PBMCs. CDR3 sequence: CASSDPRTSGLGDTQYF. DNA of the CDR3: TGTGCCAGCAGTGACCCAAGGACTAGCGGTTTAGGGGATACGCAGTATTTT.